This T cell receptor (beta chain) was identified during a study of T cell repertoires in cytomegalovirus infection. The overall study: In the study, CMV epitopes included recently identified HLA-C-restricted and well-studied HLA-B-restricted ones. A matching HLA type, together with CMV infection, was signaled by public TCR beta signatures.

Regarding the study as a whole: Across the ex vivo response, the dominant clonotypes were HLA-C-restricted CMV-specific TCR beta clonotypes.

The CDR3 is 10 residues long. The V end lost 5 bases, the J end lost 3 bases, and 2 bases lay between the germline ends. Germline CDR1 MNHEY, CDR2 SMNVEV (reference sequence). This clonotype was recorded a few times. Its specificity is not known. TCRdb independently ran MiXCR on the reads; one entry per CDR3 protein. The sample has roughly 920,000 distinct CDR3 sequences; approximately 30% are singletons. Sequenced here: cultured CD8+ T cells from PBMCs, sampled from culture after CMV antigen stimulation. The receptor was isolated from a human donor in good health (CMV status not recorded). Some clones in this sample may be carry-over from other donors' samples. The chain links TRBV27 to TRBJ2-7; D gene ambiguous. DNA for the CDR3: TGTGCCAGCAGTCTCTACGAGCAGTACGTC. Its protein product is CASSLYEQYV.